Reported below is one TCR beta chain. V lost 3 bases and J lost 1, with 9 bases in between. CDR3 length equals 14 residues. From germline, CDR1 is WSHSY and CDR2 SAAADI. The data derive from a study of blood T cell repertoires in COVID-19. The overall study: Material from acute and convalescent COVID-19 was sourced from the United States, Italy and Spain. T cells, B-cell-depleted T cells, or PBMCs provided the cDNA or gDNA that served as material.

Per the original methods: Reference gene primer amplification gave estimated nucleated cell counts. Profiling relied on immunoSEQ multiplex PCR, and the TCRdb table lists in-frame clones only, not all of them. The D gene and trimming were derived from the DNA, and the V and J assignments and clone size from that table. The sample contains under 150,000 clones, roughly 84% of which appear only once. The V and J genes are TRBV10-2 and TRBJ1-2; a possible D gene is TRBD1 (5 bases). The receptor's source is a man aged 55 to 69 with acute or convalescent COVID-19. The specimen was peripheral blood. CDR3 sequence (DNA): TGCGCCAGCAGTGATCAGGGCAGTAACTATGGCTACACCTTC. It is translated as CASSDQGSNYGYTF.